A selection of T cell receptor beta chains follows, all from one sample in a study of blood T cell repertoires in COVID-19. The table came from immunoSEQ multiplex PCR; TCRdb's copy has only in-frame clones and leaves some out. Of 200,000 to 250,000 clones in the sample, approximately 80% were seen once. Sequenced input: peripheral blood. These receptors originate from an elderly man with acute or convalescent COVID-19. The CDR3 runs from the conserved cysteine through the conserved F or W. The D gene is left open where the match is weak. Clone size is given for some rows only: seen once, a few or many times, or a class if the clone is expanded.

v_call	clone_size	j_call	d_call	cdr3_aa	cdr3_nt
TRBV3-1/TRBV3-2	-	TRBJ2-2	-	CASSQRGAANTGELFF	TGTGCCAGCAGCCAACGCGGCGCCGCGAACACCGGGGAGCTGTTTTTT
TRBV6-5	few	TRBJ1-3	-	CASSTDYSGNTIYF	TGTGCCAGCAGCACAGATTACTCTGGAAACACCATATATTTT
TRBV28	-	TRBJ2-1	TRBD1	CASSASGTGYNEQFF	TGTGCCAGCAGTGCTTCCGGGACAGGCTACAATGAGCAGTTCTTC
TRBV10-3	-	TRBJ2-1	-	CAISAGEIQFF	TGTGCCATCAGTGCTGGGGAGATCCAGTTCTTC
TRBV10-3	-	TRBJ2-1	TRBD2	CAIAPSGNSYNEQFF	TGTGCCATCGCCCCTAGCGGGAATTCCTACAATGAGCAGTTCTTC
TRBV18	-	TRBJ2-7	-	CASSPPAEAAEQYF	TGTGCCAGCTCACCTCCGGCAGAGGCAGCCGAGCAGTACTTC
TRBV27	-	TRBJ1-4	-	CASSLRGRENEKLFF	TGTGCCAGCAGTTTGAGAGGGAGGGAAAATGAAAAACTGTTTTTT
TRBV10-1	once	TRBJ2-2	TRBD2	CASSAGGPTGELFF	TGCGCCAGCAGCGCGGGGGGTCCCACCGGGGAGCTGTTTTTT
TRBV5-1	-	TRBJ2-1	TRBD1	CASSLKGGEQFF	TGCGCCAGCAGCTTGAAAGGGGGCGAGCAGTTCTTC
TRBV5-1	-	TRBJ1-1	TRBD1	CASSSRTGGANTEAFF	TGCGCCAGCAGCTCAAGAACAGGGGGCGCGAACACTGAAGCTTTCTTT
TRBV9	-	TRBJ2-1	-	CASSPRWTPSYNEQFF	TGTGCCAGCAGCCCGCGGTGGACTCCGTCCTACAATGAGCAGTTCTTC
TRBV6-1	-	TRBJ1-5	-	CASSELRIYSNQPQHF	TGTGCCAGCAGTGAATTGAGGATTTATAGCAATCAGCCCCAGCATTTT
TRBV7-3	-	TRBJ2-1	-	CASSLLPSAPAGEQFF	TGTGCCAGCAGCCTATTACCTAGCGCCCCAGCTGGGGAGCAGTTCTTC
TRBV27	-	TRBJ1-2	-	CASSLTNDRGYTF	TGTGCCAGCAGTCTCACAAATGATCGCGGCTACACCTTC
TRBV3-1/TRBV3-2	-	TRBJ2-3	TRBD2	CASSQVLGAGGLADTQYF	TGTGCCAGCAGCCAAGTGCTGGGGGCGGGGGGCCTCGCTGATACGCAGTATTTT
TRBV5-1	-	TRBJ2-2	TRBD1	CASSSISGTGTGELFF	TGCGCCAGCAGTTCTATTTCCGGGACAGGGACCGGGGAGCTGTTTTTT
TRBV2	-	TRBJ2-7	-	CASSVPLRSRVYEQYF	TGTGCCAGCAGTGTCCCCCTGCGGTCCCGTGTTTACGAGCAGTACTTC
TRBV14	-	TRBJ2-3	TRBD1	CASSPGGAIADTQYF	TGTGCCAGCAGCCCAGGGGGCGCGATCGCAGATACGCAGTATTTT
TRBV7-9	few	TRBJ1-2	TRBD1	CASSFPRDRGLHGYTF	TGTGCCAGCAGCTTTCCCCGGGACAGGGGGCTTCATGGCTACACCTTC
TRBV5-4	once	TRBJ2-1	TRBD1	CASSWDRGSYNEQFF	TGTGCCAGCAGCTGGGACAGGGGCTCCTACAATGAGCAGTTCTTC
TRBV28	-	TRBJ2-3	TRBD1	CASSRDRGRPDTQYF	TGTGCCAGCAGTAGGGACAGGGGGCGCCCAGATACGCAGTATTTT
TRBV9	-	TRBJ1-4	TRBD1	CASSAPQGALKEKLFF	TGTGCCAGCAGCGCGCCTCAGGGGGCGCTTAAGGAAAAACTGTTTTTT
TRBV4-1	-	TRBJ1-5	-	CASSRDAGGAGSNQPQHF	TGCGCCAGCAGCCGTGATGCCGGCGGCGCCGGTAGCAATCAGCCCCAGCATTTT
TRBV7-8	once	TRBJ1-2	TRBD1	CASSSFDREYGYTF	TGTGCCAGCAGCTCCTTTGACAGGGAATATGGCTACACCTTC
TRBV11-2	-	TRBJ1-2	TRBD1	CASSWDRGDGGYTF	TGTGCCAGCAGCTGGGACAGGGGTGATGGGGGCTACACCTTC
TRBV6-2/TRBV6-3	-	TRBJ2-7	TRBD2	CASSRRLAGLGKASYEQYF	TGTGCCAGCAGTAGGAGACTAGCGGGCTTAGGAAAGGCTTCCTACGAGCAGTACTTC
TRBV5-4	-	TRBJ1-5	-	CASSLQGTQPQHF	TGTGCCAGCAGCTTGCAGGGGACCCAGCCCCAGCATTTT
TRBV28	-	TRBJ1-2	TRBD1	CASSFFGQGFGYTF	TGTGCCAGCAGTTTCTTCGGACAGGGGTTTGGCTACACCTTC
TRBV30	few	TRBJ1-5	-	CAWSPHSNQPQHF	TGTGCCTGGAGCCCCCATAGCAATCAGCCCCAGCATTTT
TRBV24-1	-	TRBJ2-2	-	CATSAGRAGELFF	TGTGCCACCAGTGCCGGTAGAGCCGGGGAGCTGTTTTTT
TRBV7-9	-	TRBJ2-1	TRBD2	CASSLAGTSGGSEQFF	TGTGCCAGCAGCTTAGCCGGGACTAGCGGGGGGAGTGAGCAGTTCTTC
TRBV15	-	TRBJ2-2	-	CATSGQGGMSNTGELFF	TGTGCCACCTCAGGACAGGGAGGGATGTCGAACACCGGGGAGCTGTTTTTT
TRBV19	-	TRBJ1-5	-	CASSMFRGASNQPQHF	TGTGCCAGTAGTATGTTCAGGGGAGCTAGCAATCAGCCCCAGCATTTT
TRBV20-1	-	TRBJ2-3	TRBD2	CSASTHGGAQDTQYF	TGCAGTGCTAGTACCCACGGGGGGGCCCAAGATACGCAGTATTTT
TRBV5-4	few	TRBJ1-6	TRBD1	CASSLAGQGSSPLHF	TGTGCCAGCAGCTTGGCGGGACAGGGTTCCTCACCCCTCCACTTT
TRBV6-2/TRBV6-3	-	TRBJ2-7	TRBD2	CASSYSYQRGTYEQYF	TGTGCCAGCAGTTACTCGTACCAGCGGGGAACCTACGAGCAGTACTTC
TRBV6-5	once	TRBJ2-7	-	CASSYFPPGGHEQYF	TGTGCCAGCAGTTATTTCCCCCCGGGGGGCCACGAGCAGTACTTC
TRBV27	-	TRBJ2-5	TRBD2	CASRPGLAGVWETQYF	TGTGCCAGCAGACCGGGACTAGCGGGAGTCTGGGAGACCCAGTACTTC
TRBV6-5	-	TRBJ1-4	-	CASSPNRASGEKLFF	TGTGCCAGCAGCCCAAACAGGGCCTCAGGAGAAAAACTGTTTTTT
TRBV7-9	-	TRBJ2-5	-	CASSEPRGTKETQYF	TGTGCCAGCAGCGAGCCTCGGGGGACCAAAGAGACCCAGTACTTC
TRBV19	-	TRBJ1-3	-	CASSRGSSGNTIYF	TGTGCCAGTAGCAGGGGTTCCTCTGGAAACACCATATATTTT